This entry features one TCR beta chain sequence. Its antigen remains unknown. The record originates from a study of graft-versus-host responses after intestinal transplantation. Libraries were prepared by immunoSEQ multiplex PCR; TCRdb keeps only in-frame clonotypes and omits some of them. The table lists 120,000 or so clones, 93% of them singletons. This sequence originates from a human donor who received an intestinal transplant. The sample here was unstimulated CD8+ T cells sorted from spleen or lymph node cells, taken before intestinal transplant.

The CDR3 coding sequence is TGTGCCACCAGCAGAGAGCAGAGCACAGATACGCAGTATTTT. Protein: CATSREQSTDTQYF. This rearrangement joins TRBV15 to TRBJ2-3; no definite D call. Germline V gives CDR1 LNHNV, CDR2 YYDKDF (reference sequence). Trimming removed 0 bases from V and 0 bases from J, with 4 bases in between. The CDR3 has 14 residues.